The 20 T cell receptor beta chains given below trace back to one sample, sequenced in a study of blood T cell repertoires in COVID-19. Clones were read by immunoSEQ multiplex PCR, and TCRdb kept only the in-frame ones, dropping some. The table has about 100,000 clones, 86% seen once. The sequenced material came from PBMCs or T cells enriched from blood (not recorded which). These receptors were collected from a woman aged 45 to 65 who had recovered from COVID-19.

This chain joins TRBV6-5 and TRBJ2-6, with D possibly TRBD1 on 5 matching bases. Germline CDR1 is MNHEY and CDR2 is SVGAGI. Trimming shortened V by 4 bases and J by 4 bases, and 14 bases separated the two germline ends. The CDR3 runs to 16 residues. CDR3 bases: TGTGCCAGCAGTTCGGACACTCATCGGGGGGCCAACGTCCTGACTTTC. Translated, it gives CASSSDTHRGANVLTF.

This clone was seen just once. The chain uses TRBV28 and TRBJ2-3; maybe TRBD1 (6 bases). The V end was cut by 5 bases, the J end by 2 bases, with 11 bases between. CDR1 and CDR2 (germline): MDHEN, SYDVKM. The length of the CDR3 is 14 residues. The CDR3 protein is CASSLRGTTDTQYF. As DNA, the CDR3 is TGTGCCAGCAGTCTCAGGGGTACCACAGATACGCAGTATTTT.

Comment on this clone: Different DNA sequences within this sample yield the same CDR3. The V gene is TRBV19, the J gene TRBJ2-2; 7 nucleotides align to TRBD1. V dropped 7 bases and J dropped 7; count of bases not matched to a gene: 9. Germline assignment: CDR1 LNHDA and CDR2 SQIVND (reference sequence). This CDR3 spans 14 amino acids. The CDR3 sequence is CASNVPGQNGELFF. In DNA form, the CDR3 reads TGTGCCAGTAATGTCCCGGGACAGAACGGGGAGCTGTTTTTT.

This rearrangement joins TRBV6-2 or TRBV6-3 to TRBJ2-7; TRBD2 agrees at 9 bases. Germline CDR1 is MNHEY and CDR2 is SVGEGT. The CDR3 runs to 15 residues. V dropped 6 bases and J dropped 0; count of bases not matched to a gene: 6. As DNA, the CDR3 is TGTGCCAGCAGCCCACGACTAGCGGCCTCCTACGAGCAGTACTTC. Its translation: CASSPRLAASYEQYF.

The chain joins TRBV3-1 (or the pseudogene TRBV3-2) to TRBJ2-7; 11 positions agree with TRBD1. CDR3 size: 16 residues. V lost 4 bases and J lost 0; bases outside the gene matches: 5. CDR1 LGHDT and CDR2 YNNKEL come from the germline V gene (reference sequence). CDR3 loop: CASSPFGTGGSYEQYF. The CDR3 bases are TGTGCCAGCAGCCCATTTGGGACAGGGGGCTCCTACGAGCAGTACTTC.

The CDR3 DNA reads TGTGCCAGTAGTAGGACAGGGGGCGACACCGGGGAGCTGTTTTTT. Translated, it gives CASSRTGGDTGELFF. J is TRBJ2-2 and V is TRBV19; TRBD1 agrees at 11 bases. Germline V gives CDR1 LNHDA, CDR2 SQIVND (reference sequence). This CDR3 spans 15 amino acids. The V and J ends lost 4 bases and 3 bases, in that order; junction bases with no gene match: 1. Combining the CDR3 with reference TRBV19 and TRBJ2-2 gives the whole variable domain DGGITQSPKYLFRKEGQNVTLSCEQNLNHDAMYWYRQDPGQGLRLIYYSQIVNDFQKGDIAEGYSVSREKKESFPLTVTSAQKNPTAFYLCASSRTGGDTGELFFGEGSRLTVL.

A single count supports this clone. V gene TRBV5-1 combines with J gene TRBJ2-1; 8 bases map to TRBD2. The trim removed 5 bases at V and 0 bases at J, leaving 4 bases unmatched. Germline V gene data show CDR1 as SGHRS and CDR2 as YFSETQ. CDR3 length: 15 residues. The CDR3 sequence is CASSAGGNSYNEQFF. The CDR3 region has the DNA TGCGCCAGCAGTGCGGGGGGTAACTCCTACAATGAGCAGTTCTTC.

CDR3 region: CASSEDRGTGYTF. The CDR3 DNA follows: TGTGCCAGCAGTGAGGACAGGGGGACTGGCTACACCTTC. The chain joins TRBV12-3 or TRBV12-4 to TRBJ1-2; 10 bases are shared with TRBD1. This CDR3 has 13 residues. V was pared by 5 bases and J by 7 bases, with 4 bases of the junction left unmatched.

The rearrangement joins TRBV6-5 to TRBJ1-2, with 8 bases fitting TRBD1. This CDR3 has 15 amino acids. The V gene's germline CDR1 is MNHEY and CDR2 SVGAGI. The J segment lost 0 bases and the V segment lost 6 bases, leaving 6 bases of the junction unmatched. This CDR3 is CASSQDRVANYGYTF. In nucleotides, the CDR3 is TGTGCCAGCAGCCAGGACAGGGTAGCTAACTATGGCTACACCTTC.

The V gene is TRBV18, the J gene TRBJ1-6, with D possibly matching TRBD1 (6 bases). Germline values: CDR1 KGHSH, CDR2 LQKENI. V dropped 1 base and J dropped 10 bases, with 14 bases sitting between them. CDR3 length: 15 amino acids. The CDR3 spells CASSPRQGLESPLHF. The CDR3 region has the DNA TGTGCCAGCTCACCACGCCAGGGGTTAGAGTCACCCCTCCACTTT. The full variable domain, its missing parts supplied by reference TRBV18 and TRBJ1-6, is NAGVMQNPRHLVRRRGQEARLRCSPMKGHSHVYWYRQLPEEGLKFMVYLQKENIIDESGMPKERFSAEFPKEGPSILRIQQVVRGDSAAYFCASSPRQGLESPLHFGNGTRLTVT.

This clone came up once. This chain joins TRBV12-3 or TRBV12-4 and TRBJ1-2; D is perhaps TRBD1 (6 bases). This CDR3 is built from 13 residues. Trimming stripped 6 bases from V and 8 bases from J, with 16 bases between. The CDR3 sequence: CASSSGASAGYTF. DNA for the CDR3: TGTGCCAGCAGCTCAGGGGCCAGCGCGGGCTACACCTTC.

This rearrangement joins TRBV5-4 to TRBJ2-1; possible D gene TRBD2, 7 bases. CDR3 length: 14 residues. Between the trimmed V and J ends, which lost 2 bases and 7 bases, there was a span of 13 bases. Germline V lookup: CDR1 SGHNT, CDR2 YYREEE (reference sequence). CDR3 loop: CASSLWGGGNEQFF. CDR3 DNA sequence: TGTGCCAGCAGCTTATGGGGGGGCGGGAATGAGCAGTTCTTC. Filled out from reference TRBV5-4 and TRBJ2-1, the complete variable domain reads ETGVTQSPTHLIKTRGQQVTLRCSSQSGHNTVSWYQQALGQGPQFIFQYYREEENGRGNFPPRFSGLQFPNYSSELNVNALELDDSALYLCASSLWGGGNEQFFGPGTRLTVL.

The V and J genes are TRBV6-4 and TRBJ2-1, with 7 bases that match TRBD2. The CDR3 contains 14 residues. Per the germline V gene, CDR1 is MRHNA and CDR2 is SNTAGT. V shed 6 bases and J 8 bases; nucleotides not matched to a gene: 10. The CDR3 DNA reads TGTGCCAGCAGCGAAACGGGGCTAGCGGATGAGCAGTTCTTC. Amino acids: CASSETGLADEQFF.

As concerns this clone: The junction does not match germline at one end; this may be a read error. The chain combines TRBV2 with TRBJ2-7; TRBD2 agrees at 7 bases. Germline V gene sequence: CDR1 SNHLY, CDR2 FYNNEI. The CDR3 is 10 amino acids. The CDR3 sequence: CASIGRELDF. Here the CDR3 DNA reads TGTGCCAGCATAGGGAGGGAGCTGGACTTC.

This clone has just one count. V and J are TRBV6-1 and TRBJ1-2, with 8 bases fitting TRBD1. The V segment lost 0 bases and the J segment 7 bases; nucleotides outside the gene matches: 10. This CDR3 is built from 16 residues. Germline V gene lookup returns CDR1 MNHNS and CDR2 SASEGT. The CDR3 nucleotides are TGTGCCAGCAGTGAAGCCCGAAGACAGGGGAGGGGTGGCTACACCTTC. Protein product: CASSEARRQGRGGYTF.

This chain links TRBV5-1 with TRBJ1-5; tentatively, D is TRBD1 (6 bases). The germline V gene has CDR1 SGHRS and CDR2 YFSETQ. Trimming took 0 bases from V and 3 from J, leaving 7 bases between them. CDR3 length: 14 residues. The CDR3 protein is CASSLGGPNQPQHF. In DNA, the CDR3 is TGCGCCAGCAGCTTGGGGGGGCCCAATCAGCCCCAGCATTTT.

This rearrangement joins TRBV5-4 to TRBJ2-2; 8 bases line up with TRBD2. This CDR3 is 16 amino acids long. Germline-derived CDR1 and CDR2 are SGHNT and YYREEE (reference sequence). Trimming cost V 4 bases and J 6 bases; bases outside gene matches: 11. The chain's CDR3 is CASSPEGGRYPGELFF. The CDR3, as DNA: TGTGCCAGCAGCCCCGAGGGCGGGAGGTATCCCGGGGAGCTGTTTTTT.

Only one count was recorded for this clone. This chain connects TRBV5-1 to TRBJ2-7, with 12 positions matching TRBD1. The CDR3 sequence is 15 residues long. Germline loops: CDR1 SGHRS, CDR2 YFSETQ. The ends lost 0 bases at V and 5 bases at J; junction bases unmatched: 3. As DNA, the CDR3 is TGCGCCAGCAGCTTGGAGGGACAGGGGGCGGACGAGCAGTACTTC. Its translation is CASSLEGQGADEQYF.

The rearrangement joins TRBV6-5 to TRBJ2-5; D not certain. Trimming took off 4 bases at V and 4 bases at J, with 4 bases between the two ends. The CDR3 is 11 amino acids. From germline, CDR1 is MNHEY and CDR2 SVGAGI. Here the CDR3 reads CASSSLETQYF. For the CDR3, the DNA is TGTGCCAGCAGTTCCCTAGAGACCCAGTACTTC.

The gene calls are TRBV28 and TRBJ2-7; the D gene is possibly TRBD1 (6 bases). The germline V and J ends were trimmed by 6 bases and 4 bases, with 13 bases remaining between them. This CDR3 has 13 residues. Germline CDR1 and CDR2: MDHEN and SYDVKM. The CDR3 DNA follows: TGTGCCAGCAGGAAACAGGGAAATTACGAGCAGTACTTC. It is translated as CASRKQGNYEQYF.